This T cell receptor beta chain derives from a study of blood T cell repertoires in COVID-19. Study-wide context: Italy, Spain and the United States were the sources of the convalescent and acute COVID-19 samples. Sample material is recorded as cDNA or gDNA derived from T cells, B-cell-depleted T cells, or PBMCs.

Methods used by the authors: Amplification from reference gene primers served as the basis for estimated nucleated cell counts. Assay used: immunoSEQ multiplex PCR; TCRdb lists only in-frame clones, some missing. Clone size and the V and J calls come from that table; the DNA yielded D and trimming. This sample has about 170,000 clones; roughly 84% occur once, and the top ten carry over 9.5%. This CDR3 contains 13 residues. The V gene lost 3 bases and the J gene lost 5 bases, with 10 bases spanning the gap. Germline CDR1 MGHDK, CDR2 SYGVNS. This sequence originates from a woman of 80 years or more with active or convalescent COVID-19. Source material: peripheral blood. The chain links TRBV25-1 to TRBJ2-5; D is perhaps TRBD2 (6 bases). CDR3 region: CASSDAGRETQYF. DNA for the CDR3: TGTGCCAGCAGTGACGCGGGGCGCGAGACCCAGTACTTC.